These 22 T cell receptor beta chains were all obtained from the same sample, sequenced in a study of human T cells and chemical hapten exposure. Noted time point: pre-sensitization, week 0. Treatment meaning: therapeutic diphenylcyclopropenone sensitization with weekly scalp DPC. TCRdb re-analysed the RACE reads in MiXCR, keeping a single row per CDR3 protein. The repertoire has more than 300,000 distinct CDR3 sequences, 5.5% of them found once; the top ten carry over 6.5%. Source: whole blood, taken in connection with sensitization to the hapten diphenylcyclopropenone (DPC). All receptors come from a woman aged 18-30 years with alopecia areata. Some clones in this sample may be carry-over from other donors' samples.

In this sample, this clonotype turned up a few times. The V and J genes are TRBV4-2 and TRBJ1-1; D remains unclear. CDR1 LGHNA and CDR2 YNFKEQ come from the germline V gene. The V end was cut by 0 bases, the J end by 2 bases, with 16 bases between. CDR3 length: 17 residues. CDR3 in amino acids: CASSQEAYSEVNTEAFF. The DNA for the CDR3 is TGTGCCAGCAGCCAAGAGGCGTACTCGGAGGTTAACACTGAAGCTTTCTTT.

This clonotype was recorded many times. V usage is TRBV12-3 or TRBV12-4 and J usage is TRBJ1-5; D remains unclear. This CDR3 is 13 amino acids long. Trimming took 2 bases from V and 9 from J, leaving 11 bases between them. The CDR3 sequence is CASSLQRWRPQHF. As DNA, the CDR3 is TGTGCCAGCAGTTTACAGCGTTGGCGGCCCCAGCATTTT.

The sample holds many counts of this clonotype. CDR3: CASSQGRFRTYNEQFF. CDR3 DNA: TGTGCCAGCAGCCAAGGAAGGTTTCGAACCTACAATGAGCAGTTCTTC. The V gene is TRBV14, the J gene TRBJ2-1; D is ambiguous. This CDR3 comprises 16 residues. Trimming shortened V by 1 base and J by 2 bases, and 12 bases separated the two germline ends. Germline-derived CDR1 and CDR2 are SGHDN and FVKESK.

This clonotype was counted only a few times. V usage is TRBV27 and J usage is TRBJ1-2; D may be TRBD1 (5 bases). In germline, CDR1 is MNHEY, CDR2 SMNVEV (reference sequence). CDR3 length equals 13 residues. The ends were cut back, 3 bases at V and 6 bases at J, with 11 bases in the middle. The CDR3 is CASSFRDLNGYTF. CDR3 sequence (DNA): TGTGCCAGCAGTTTTAGGGACCTAAATGGCTACACCTTC.

This clonotype turned up a few times. The rearrangement links TRBV12-3 or TRBV12-4 to TRBJ2-6; D not resolved. The CDR3 contains 13 residues. The germline V and J ends were trimmed by 10 bases and 1 base, with 8 bases remaining between them. CDR3 nucleotides: TGTGCCACCACCCCGTCTGGGGCCAACGTCCTGACTTTC. Amino acid sequence: CATTPSGANVLTF.

A remark on this clonotype: A read error may be the cause here, since a much bigger clone is one base away. The V gene is TRBV20-1, the J gene TRBJ1-6; D is uncertain. There are 13 residues in the CDR3. The germline V gene encodes CDR1 DFQATT and CDR2 SNEGSKA (reference sequence). This CDR3 is CSVRIRVNSPLHF. DNA for the CDR3: TGCAGTGTTAGAATTAGGGTTAATTCACCCCTCCACTTT.

This clonotype has more than one count but fewer than ten. The chain links TRBV6-2 or TRBV6-3 to TRBJ2-3; the D is unclear. The CDR3 loop spans 13 amino acids. With 6 bases removed from V and 14 bases from J, the gap between germline ends came to 21 bases. Germline CDR1 and CDR2: MNHEY and SVGEGT. This chain's CDR3 is CASSYDGPRFPYF. CDR3 DNA: TGTGCCAGCAGCTACGACGGACCTAGGTTTCCGTATTTT.

With regard to this clonotype: The junction does not match germline at one end; this may be a read error. This sequence joins TRBV27 and TRBJ1-1; TRBD1 matches at 12 bases. The germline V gene encodes CDR1 MNHEY and CDR2 SMNVEV (reference sequence). The CDR3 is 14 amino acids. This CDR3 reads CATSLSGTGGKAFF. The CDR3 DNA reads TGTGCCACCAGTTTATCGGGGACAGGGGGCAAGGCTTTCTTT.

This clonotype has more than one count but fewer than ten. This chain links TRBV5-1 with TRBJ1-2, with 8 nucleotides matching TRBD1. Germline CDR1 SGHRS, CDR2 YFSETQ. This CDR3 spans 14 amino acids. Trimming cost V 2 bases and J 3 bases; bases outside gene matches: 3. The CDR3 spells CASSLTDRDYGYTF. The DNA for the CDR3 is TGCGCCAGCAGCTTAACGGACAGGGACTATGGCTACACCTTC.

This clonotype was seen ten or more times. This chain uses TRBV12-3 or TRBV12-4 with TRBJ2-1; D is possibly TRBD2 (6 bases). The CDR3 totals 11 residues. Trimming stripped 7 bases from V and 8 bases from J, with 9 bases between. The DNA of the CDR3 is TGTGCCAGCAAGGGGACTTATGAGCAGTTCTTC. Its protein is CASKGTYEQFF.

This clonotype was found many times. The chain recombines TRBV5-1 with TRBJ2-6; D gene ambiguous. The CDR3 is 15 residues long. The V gene's germline CDR1 is SGHRS and CDR2 YFSETQ. V dropped 0 bases and J dropped 3 bases, with 7 bases sitting between them. The CDR3 reads CASSLEGGGANVLTF. CDR3 nucleotide sequence: TGCGCCAGCAGCTTGGAAGGTGGTGGGGCCAACGTCCTGACTTTC. The whole variable domain, filled in from reference TRBV5-1 and TRBJ2-6, reads KAGVTQTPRYLIKTRGQQVTLSCSPISGHRSVSWYQQTPGQGLQFLFEYFSETQRNKGNFPGRFSGRQFSNSRSEMNVSTLELGDSALYLCASSLEGGGANVLTFGAGSRLTVL.

This clonotype turned up a few times. CDR3 nucleotide sequence: TGTGCCAGCAGTTCCCCTGGGACAGGAAAATCTACCTGCACCTTC. As protein: CASSSPGTGKSTCTF. The chain links TRBV6-1 to TRBJ1-2; TRBD1 matches 8 bases. Germline CDR1 MNHNS, CDR2 SASEGT. The length of the CDR3 is 15 residues. The ends lost 5 bases at V and 13 bases at J; junction bases unmatched: 18.

The table lists this clonotype with many counts. The CDR3 nucleotides read TGTGCCAGCAGCTTAGCGCAAAGGGCTGAGCAGTTCTTC. It encodes CASSLAQRAEQFF. The V and J genes are TRBV7-2 and TRBJ2-1; D not resolved. Trimming stripped 0 bases from V and 9 bases from J, with 9 bases between. This CDR3 spans 13 amino acids. Germline CDR1 is SGHTA and CDR2 is FQGNSA.

In DNA, the CDR3 is TGTGCCAGTAGTCCAGACCTCAACAGAATTTATGGCTACACCTTC. Translation gives CASSPDLNRIYGYTF. The V call is TRBV19, the J call TRBJ1-2; no reliable D call. The CDR3 has 15 residues. Per the germline V gene, CDR1 is LNHDA and CDR2 is SQIVND (reference sequence). Trimming pared 5 bases from V and 5 bases from J, leaving 18 bases between.

Many counts were recorded for this clonotype. This chain connects TRBV10-3 to TRBJ2-7; the D gene is possibly TRBD1 (6 bases). The CDR3 spans 16 residues. The V end was cut by 0 bases, the J end by 3 bases, with 15 bases between. From germline, CDR1 is ENHRY and CDR2 SYGVKD. CDR3 in amino acids: CAISESSPSDSYEQYF. CDR3 coding DNA: TGTGCCATCAGTGAGTCGAGTCCTTCGGACAGCTACGAGCAGTACTTC.

The table lists this clonotype with many counts. V is TRBV18 and J is TRBJ2-7; D call uncertain. The CDR3 runs to 13 residues. Trimming took 3 bases from V and 0 from J, leaving 6 bases between them. CDR1 is KGHSH and CDR2 is LQKENI in the germline V gene. The DNA of the CDR3 is TGTGCCAGCTCACCGATGAGCTCCTACGAGCAGTACTTC. Its translation: CASSPMSSYEQYF.

In this sample, this clonotype turned up a few times. CDR3 residues: CASSLGSALSDTQYF. The CDR3 DNA follows: TGTGCCAGCAGCTTGGGTAGCGCATTGTCAGATACGCAGTATTTT. This chain uses TRBV5-6 with TRBJ2-3; the D gene is possibly TRBD2 (5 bases). The CDR3 extends over 15 amino acids. Germline V gene sequence: CDR1 SGHDT, CDR2 YYEEEE. Trimming removed 0 bases at V and 4 bases at J, with 12 bases between.

This clonotype was recorded a few times. The chain couples TRBV12-3 or TRBV12-4 to TRBJ2-5; tentatively, D is TRBD2 (5 bases). The CDR3 extends over 17 amino acids. The V and J ends lost 1 base and 5 bases respectively, with 20 bases between them. Here the CDR3 reads CASSLGVFRLAYETQYF. In nucleotides, the CDR3 is TGTGCCAGCAGTTTAGGTGTCTTTCGGCTAGCATACGAGACCCAGTACTTC.

Only a few counts were recorded for this clonotype. CDR3 sequence reads: CASSPRDSFPYEQYF. CDR3 nucleotide sequence: TGTGCCAGCAGCCCCCGGGACAGTTTCCCCTACGAGCAGTACTTC. The V call is TRBV27, the J call TRBJ2-7; TRBD1 matches 7 bases. CDR3 size: 15 residues. Unmatched junction bases numbered 10, after V lost 6 bases and J lost 2 bases. Germline assignment: CDR1 MNHEY and CDR2 SMNVEV (reference sequence).

The chain recombines TRBV3-1 with TRBJ2-1, with 9 bases fitting TRBD2. Trimming at V came to 4 bases and at J to 5 bases, leaving 9 bases not matched to a gene. The CDR3 loop spans 16 amino acids. Per germline, CDR1 LGHDT and CDR2 YNNKEL (reference sequence). As DNA, the CDR3 is TGTGCCAGCAGCCCTCAAGTGGGACTAGCCGACAATGAGCAGTTCTTC. Protein: CASSPQVGLADNEQFF.

The sample holds a few counts of this clonotype. In DNA, the CDR3 is TGTGCCAGCAGTCGAGGCTCCCCGAGCTCTGGAAACACCATATATTTT. Its translation: CASSRGSPSSGNTIYF. The chain joins TRBV6-5 to TRBJ1-3; no definite D call. CDR1 is MNHEY, CDR2 SVGAGI, per germline. This CDR3 region has 16 residues. Trimming took 5 bases from V and 0 from J, leaving 14 bases between them.

J is TRBJ2-2 and V is TRBV3-1, with D maybe TRBD2 (5 bases). The CDR3 spans 15 residues. V lost 1 base, J lost 1 base, and 7 bases lay in between. Germline CDR1 LGHDT, CDR2 YNNKEL (reference sequence). Here the CDR3 reads CASSQAAVNTGELFF. The CDR3, as DNA: TGTGCCAGCAGCCAAGCAGCGGTGAACACCGGGGAGCTGTTTTTT.